Below, one TCR beta chain is given with its context. Clinical history as reported by participants underpinned cohort assignment. The entry originates in a study of blood T cell repertoires in COVID-19. In the study overall: Some COVID-19 samples were acute and others convalescent; all came from the United States, Italy and Spain.

Original handling: Amplification of reference gene primers was used by the study to estimate nucleated cell counts. Generated by immunoSEQ multiplex PCR, the TCRdb table keeps only in-frame clones and is missing some. V, J and clone size are those of that table, while D and trimming were read from the DNA. The sample holds around 500,000 clones, around 85% seen once. V dropped 11 bases and J dropped 3; count of bases not matched to a gene: 6. The CDR3 consists of 13 residues. Germline V gene sequence: CDR1 ENHRY, CDR2 SYGVKD. The J gene is TRBJ2-2, the V gene TRBV10-3, with TRBD1 matching 7 bases. Sequenced sample: PBMCs or T cells enriched from blood (not recorded which). This receptor was identified in a woman aged 55-70 years who had recovered from COVID-19. The chain's CDR3 is CALRGLDTGELFF. The CDR3 DNA reads TGTGCCCTGAGGGGGCTGGACACCGGGGAGCTGTTTTTT.